One sample yielded the 20 T cell receptor beta chains listed below, sequenced in a study of OX40 agonist ivuxolimab in advanced cancers. Sequencing was performed with immunoSEQ multiplex PCR; in TCRdb, only in-frame clones are kept and a portion is missing. The profile shows roughly 19,000 clones, 70% to 90% of them singletons. Here the sequenced sample was CD4+ or CD8+ T cells sorted from blood, taken in a trial of the OX40 agonist ivuxolimab. The source is an adult with an advanced solid tumor such as melanoma, head and neck, liver or kidney cancer.

V is TRBV10-3 and J is TRBJ2-6, with D perhaps matching TRBD2 (5 bases). V lost 4 bases, J lost 0 bases, and 13 bases lay in between. This CDR3 comprises 17 residues. In germline, CDR1 is ENHRY, CDR2 SYGVKD. This CDR3 is CAISVRAGLSGANVLTF. For the CDR3, the DNA is TGTGCCATCAGTGTTCGGGCAGGACTCTCTGGGGCCAACGTCCTGACTTTC.

The CDR3 nucleotides are TGTGCCAGCAGCTTAGATCGGGGGTACGAGCAGTACTTC. Encoded protein: CASSLDRGYEQYF. The chain couples TRBV7-8 to TRBJ2-7, with D perhaps TRBD2 (6 bases). Germline V lookup: CDR1 SGHVS, CDR2 FQNEAQ. The germline V and J ends were trimmed by 1 base and 4 bases, with 8 bases remaining between them. The CDR3 runs to 13 residues.

The V and J genes are TRBV27 and TRBJ2-7; D gene unclear. Germline CDR1 MNHEY, CDR2 SMNVEV (reference sequence). Between the trimmed V and J ends, which lost 5 bases and 7 bases, there was a span of 18 bases. CDR3 length: 14 residues. CDR3 coding DNA: TGTGCCAGCAGTCAACGCACGAACTTAGGGGAGCAGTACTTC. Translating gives CASSQRTNLGEQYF.

The chain uses TRBV27 and TRBJ1-5; 9 bases line up with TRBD1. The germline V gene has CDR1 MNHEY and CDR2 SMNVEV (reference sequence). CDR3 size: 15 residues. V was pared by 3 bases and J by 5 bases, with 5 bases of the junction left unmatched. CDR3 amino acids: CASSLLGTGYQPQHF. The CDR3 DNA reads TGTGCCAGCAGTTTGTTGGGGACAGGGTATCAGCCCCAGCATTTT.

The gene calls are TRBV25-1 and TRBJ1-3; D gene ambiguous. CDR3 length: 16 residues. Trimming cost V 4 bases and J 0 bases, with 13 bases left between them. Germline V gives CDR1 MGHDK, CDR2 SYGVNS. Here the CDR3 reads CASSGLTRSSGNTIYF. The CDR3 DNA reads as TGTGCCAGCAGTGGACTAACACGGAGCTCTGGAAACACCATATATTTT.

A few counts support this clone. The rearrangement links TRBV14 to TRBJ1-1; D not resolved. CDR3 length equals 19 residues. Trimming removed 4 bases from V and 3 bases from J, with 27 bases in between. Germline CDR1 SGHDN, CDR2 FVKESK. Here the CDR3 reads CASSRVRTPPFSVDTEAFF. The CDR3 coding sequence is TGTGCCAGCAGCCGGGTAAGAACCCCACCGTTTTCCGTGGACACTGAAGCTTTCTTT.

This sequence joins TRBV11-2 and TRBJ2-3; D call uncertain. CDR3 length: 14 residues. Per germline, CDR1 SGHAT and CDR2 FQNNGV. Trimming took 8 bases from V and 3 from J, leaving 15 bases between them. The CDR3 protein is CASAGWGQTDTQYF. The CDR3 DNA reads as TGTGCCAGCGCCGGGTGGGGTCAGACAGATACGCAGTATTTT.

This clone was seen a few times. The chain couples TRBV5-4 to TRBJ2-7; maybe TRBD1 (5 bases). V was trimmed by 7 bases and J by 6 bases, leaving 14 bases between them. Germline CDR1 is SGHNT and CDR2 is YYREEE (reference sequence). CDR3 length: 12 residues. CDR3 loop: CASGDIGVEQYF. In DNA, the CDR3 is TGTGCCAGCGGGGATATAGGGGTCGAGCAGTACTTC.

This chain connects TRBV5-4 to TRBJ2-7; tentatively, D is TRBD2 (5 bases). The CDR3 spans 12 residues. Per the germline V gene, CDR1 is SGHNT and CDR2 is YYREEE (reference sequence). The V gene lost 4 bases and the J gene lost 7 bases, with 12 bases spanning the gap. DNA of the CDR3: TGTGCCAGCAGCCTGAGGGCCTCTGAGCAGTACTTC. It yields the protein CASSLRASEQYF. The variable domain in full, with the rest retrieved from reference TRBV5-4 and TRBJ2-7, is ETGVTQSPTHLIKTRGQQVTLRCSSQSGHNTVSWYQQALGQGPQFIFQYYREEENGRGNFPPRFSGLQFPNYSSELNVNALELDDSALYLCASSLRASEQYFGPGTRLTVT.

The chain carries TRBV15 and TRBJ2-6; 7 bases are shared with TRBD1. Germline V gives CDR1 LNHNV, CDR2 YYDKDF (reference sequence). The length of the CDR3 is 15 residues. V was clipped by 6 bases and J by 3 bases; unmatched bases: 5. The CDR3 DNA sequence: TGTGCCACCAGAAGGGGGCGCAGTGGGGCCAACGTCCTGACTTTC. It specifies CATRRGRSGANVLTF.

CDR3 in DNA: TGTGCCAGCAGCAAATTGACGGCCGCAGTCACCGGGGAGCTGTTTTTT. Amino acids: CASSKLTAAVTGELFF. This sequence joins TRBV21-1 and TRBJ2-2. TRBV21-1 counts as a pseudogene. The CDR3 length is 16 residues.

This chain joins TRBV7-3 and TRBJ2-6; D might be TRBD1 (6 bases). V lost 1 base and J 4 bases, leaving 11 bases between the germline ends. This CDR3 contains 16 residues. Germline values: CDR1 SGHTA, CDR2 FQGTGA. The CDR3 here is CASSLKGHMGANVLTF. For the CDR3, the DNA is TGTGCCAGCAGCTTAAAGGGACACATGGGGGCCAACGTCCTGACTTTC. The full variable domain, in which reference TRBV7-3 and TRBJ2-6 provide the parts outside the CDR3, is GAGVSQTPSNKVTEKGKYVELRCDPISGHTALYWYRQSLGQGPEFLIYFQGTGAADDSGLPNDRFFAVRPEGSVSTLKIQRTERGDSAVYLCASSLKGHMGANVLTFGAGSRLTVL.

The chain joins TRBV5-4 to TRBJ2-2; D remains unclear. Germline CDR1 SGHNT, CDR2 YYREEE (reference sequence). The CDR3 has 14 residues. The V and J ends lost 2 bases and 7 bases respectively, with 12 bases between them. CDR3 region: CASSLTPGGGELFF. The DNA of the CDR3 is TGTGCCAGCAGCTTAACCCCGGGTGGCGGGGAGCTGTTTTTT.

The chain couples TRBV2 to TRBJ1-1; 7 nucleotides align to TRBD1. V lost 4 bases, J lost 7 bases, and 12 bases stayed unmatched. In germline, CDR1 is SNHLY, CDR2 FYNNEI. The length of the CDR3 is 15 residues. CDR3 sequence (DNA): TGTGCCAGCAGTGGTCGACAGGGTCTCACTCGTGAAGCTTTCTTT. Amino acids: CASSGRQGLTREAFF.

V is TRBV7-8 and J is TRBJ1-1; D not resolved. The germline V and J ends were trimmed by 1 base and 0 bases, with 9 bases remaining between them. In germline, CDR1 is SGHVS, CDR2 FQNEAQ. The length of the CDR3 is 15 residues. For the CDR3, the DNA is TGTGCCAGCAGCTTAGACGCGTGGGTGAACACTGAAGCTTTCTTT. The encoded protein is CASSLDAWVNTEAFF.

The chain recombines TRBV19 with TRBJ1-5; 7 bases agree with TRBD1. V was pared by 5 bases and J by 4 bases, with 5 bases of the junction left unmatched. CDR3 length: 14 amino acids. The germline V gene encodes CDR1 LNHDA and CDR2 SQIVND (reference sequence). The CDR3 DNA reads as TGTGCCAGTAGTGTCCGGGACAGTAATCAGCCCCAGCATTTT. Protein: CASSVRDSNQPQHF.

This sequence joins TRBV5-6 and TRBJ2-1, with D uncertain. The V end was cut by 4 bases, the J end by 8 bases, with 10 bases between. The V gene's germline CDR1 is SGHDT and CDR2 YYEEEE. This CDR3 contains 12 residues. The CDR3 region has the DNA TGTGCCAGCAGCGGGTTTTCGGATGAGCAGTTCTTC. It translates to CASSGFSDEQFF.

This clone was seen only a few times. The V gene is TRBV6-1, the J gene TRBJ2-7, with D maybe TRBD2 (6 bases). Germline CDR1 MNHNS, CDR2 SASEGT. The V and J ends lost 1 base and 7 bases respectively, with 20 bases between them. The CDR3 covers 16 residues. CDR3 sequence: CASSEVDYPRREEQYF. CDR3 nucleotides: TGTGCCAGCAGTGAAGTGGACTACCCCCGTCGGGAGGAGCAGTACTTC.

The rearrangement uses TRBV5-1 and TRBJ2-3; D is perhaps TRBD1 or TRBD2 (5 bases each). Between the trimmed V and J ends, which lost 4 bases and 4 bases, there was a span of 16 bases. The CDR3 spans 15 residues. Germline CDR1 and CDR2: SGHRS and YFSETQ. In DNA form, the CDR3 reads TGCGCCAGCAGCCTACGGGGCTTAGGGGCAGATACGCAGTATTTT. Its protein is CASSLRGLGADTQYF.

This chain uses TRBV5-4 with TRBJ2-3, with 9 bases that match TRBD2. CDR3 size: 16 residues. J gave up 5 bases and V 1 base, and 8 bases lay outside the gene matches. Germline lookup yields CDR1 SGHNT and CDR2 YYREEE (reference sequence). CDR3 region: CASSLFAGGLGDTQYF. CDR3 nucleotides: TGTGCCAGCAGCTTGTTCGCGGGAGGGCTTGGAGATACGCAGTATTTT.